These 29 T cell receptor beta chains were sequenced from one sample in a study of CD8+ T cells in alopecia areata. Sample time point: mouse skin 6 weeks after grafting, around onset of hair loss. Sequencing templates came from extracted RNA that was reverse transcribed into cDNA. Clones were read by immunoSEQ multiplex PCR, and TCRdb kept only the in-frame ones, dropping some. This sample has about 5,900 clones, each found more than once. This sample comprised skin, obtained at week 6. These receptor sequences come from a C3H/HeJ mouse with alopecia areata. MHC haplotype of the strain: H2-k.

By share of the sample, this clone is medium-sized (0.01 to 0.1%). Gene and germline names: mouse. This CDR3 reads CASSLANTNTEVFF. The covered CDR3 bases are TGTGCAAGCAGCTTAGCCAATACAAACACA. The rearrangement links TRBV16 to TRBJ1-1; no reliable D call. The read ends 4 residues shy of where the CDR3 ends; the end is completed using the germline J gene. This CDR3 has 14 amino acids. Trimming took 1 base from V and 0 from J, leaving 6 bases between them. Germline lookup yields CDR1 SGHSA and CDR2 FRNQAP.

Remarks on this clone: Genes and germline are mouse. The CDR3 region is CASSAGTGGHYEQYF. The part of the CDR3 DNA that was read is TGTGCCAGCAGCGCCGGGACAGGGGGCCACTAT. The chain carries TRBV13-1 and TRBJ2-7, with TRBD1 matching 12 bases. The read gets to within 4 residues of the CDR3 end, and the germline J gene fills in the rest. The V and J ends lost 5 bases and 3 bases, in that order; junction bases with no gene match: 6. The CDR3 covers 15 residues. In germline, CDR1 is NSHNY, CDR2 SYGAGN.

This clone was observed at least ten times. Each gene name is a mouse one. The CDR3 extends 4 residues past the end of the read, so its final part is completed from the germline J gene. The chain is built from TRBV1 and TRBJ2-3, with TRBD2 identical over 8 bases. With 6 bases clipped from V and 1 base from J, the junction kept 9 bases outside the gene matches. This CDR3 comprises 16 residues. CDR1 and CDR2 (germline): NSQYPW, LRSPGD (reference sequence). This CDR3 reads CTCRVTGASGAETLYF. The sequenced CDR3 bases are TGCACCTGCAGAGTGACTGGGGCGAGCGGTGCAGAA.

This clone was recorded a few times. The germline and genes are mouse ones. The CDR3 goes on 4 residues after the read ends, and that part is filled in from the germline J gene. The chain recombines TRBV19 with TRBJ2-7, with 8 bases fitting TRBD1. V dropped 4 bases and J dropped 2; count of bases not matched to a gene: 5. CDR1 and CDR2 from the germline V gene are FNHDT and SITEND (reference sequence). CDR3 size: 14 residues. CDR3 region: CASSGDRKTYEQYF. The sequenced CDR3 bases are TGTGCCAGCAGTGGGGACAGGAAAACCTAT.

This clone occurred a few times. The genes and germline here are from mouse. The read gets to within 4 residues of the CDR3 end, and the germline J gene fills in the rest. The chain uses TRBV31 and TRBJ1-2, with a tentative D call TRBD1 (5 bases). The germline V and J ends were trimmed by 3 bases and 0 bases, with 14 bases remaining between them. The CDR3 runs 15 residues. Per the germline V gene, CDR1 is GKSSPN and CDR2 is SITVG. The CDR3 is CAWSLWTKANSDYTF. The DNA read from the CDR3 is TGTGCCTGGAGCCTCTGGACAAAAGCAAACTCC.

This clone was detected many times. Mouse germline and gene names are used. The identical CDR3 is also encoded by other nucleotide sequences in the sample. The DNA read from the CDR3 is TGTGCCTGGAGCCGGGACAGAGCAAACTCC. Encoded protein: CAWSRDRANS. The full-length CDR3 reads as CAWSRDRANSDYTF. The rearrangement uses TRBV31 and TRBJ1-2, with 7 bases matching TRBD1. The read is 4 residues too short to cover the CDR3 end, so that end is filled in from the germline J gene. V gave up 3 bases and J gave up 0 bases; unmatched junction bases: 4. The germline V gene has CDR1 GKSSPN and CDR2 SITVG. This CDR3 has 14 residues.

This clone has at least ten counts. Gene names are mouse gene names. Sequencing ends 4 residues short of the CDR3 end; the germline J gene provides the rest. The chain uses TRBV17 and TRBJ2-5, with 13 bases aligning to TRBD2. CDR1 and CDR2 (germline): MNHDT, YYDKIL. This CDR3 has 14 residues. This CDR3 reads CASRGLGGQDTQYF. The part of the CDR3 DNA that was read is TGTGCTAGCAGAGGACTGGGGGGGCAGGAC. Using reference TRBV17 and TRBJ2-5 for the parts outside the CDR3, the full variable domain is DTTVKQNPRYKLARVGKPVNLICSQTMNHDTMYWYQKKPNQAPKLLLFYYDKILNREADTFEKFQSSRPNNSFCSLYIGSAGLEYSAMYLCASRGLGGQDTQYFGPGTRLLVL.

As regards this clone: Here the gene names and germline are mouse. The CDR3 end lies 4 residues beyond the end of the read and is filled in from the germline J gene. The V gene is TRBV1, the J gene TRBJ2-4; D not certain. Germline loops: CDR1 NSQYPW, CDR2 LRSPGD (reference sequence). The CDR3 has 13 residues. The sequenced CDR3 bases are TGCACCTGCAGTGCAGATGGCAGGAAC. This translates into CTCSADGRN. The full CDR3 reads CTCSADGRNTLYF.

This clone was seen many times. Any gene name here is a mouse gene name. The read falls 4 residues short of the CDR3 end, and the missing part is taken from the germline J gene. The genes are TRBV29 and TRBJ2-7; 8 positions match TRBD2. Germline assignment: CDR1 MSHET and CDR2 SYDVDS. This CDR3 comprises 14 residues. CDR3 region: CASSLWGGRNEQYF. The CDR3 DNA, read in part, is TGTGCTAGCAGTTTATGGGGGGGGCGCAAT.

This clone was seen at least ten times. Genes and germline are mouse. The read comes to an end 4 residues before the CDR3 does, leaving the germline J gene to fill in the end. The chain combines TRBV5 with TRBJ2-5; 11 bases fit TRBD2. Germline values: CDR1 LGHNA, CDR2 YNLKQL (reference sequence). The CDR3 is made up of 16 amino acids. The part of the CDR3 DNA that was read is TGTGCCAGCAGCCAAGGACCGGGACTGGGGGTAGAC. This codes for CASSQGPGLGVD. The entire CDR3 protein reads CASSQGPGLGVDTQYF.

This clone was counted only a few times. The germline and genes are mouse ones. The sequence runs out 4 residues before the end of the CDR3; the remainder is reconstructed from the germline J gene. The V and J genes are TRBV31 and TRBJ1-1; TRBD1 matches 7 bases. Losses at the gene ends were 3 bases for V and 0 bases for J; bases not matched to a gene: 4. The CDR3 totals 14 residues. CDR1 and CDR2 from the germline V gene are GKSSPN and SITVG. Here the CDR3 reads CAWSGDRANTEVFF. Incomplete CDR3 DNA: TGTGCCTGGAGCGGAGACAGGGCAAACACA.

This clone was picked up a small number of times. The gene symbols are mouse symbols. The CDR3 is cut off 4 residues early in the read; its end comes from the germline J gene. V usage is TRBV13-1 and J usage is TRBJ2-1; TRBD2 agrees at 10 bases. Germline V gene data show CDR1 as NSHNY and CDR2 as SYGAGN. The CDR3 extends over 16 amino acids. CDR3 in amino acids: CASSDLPGGAEAEQFF. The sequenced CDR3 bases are TGTGCCAGCAGTGACCTTCCTGGGGGGGCGGAAGCT.

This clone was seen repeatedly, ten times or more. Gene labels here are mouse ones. The CDR3 here is CASSQTGRGDTQYF. CDR3 DNA (partial): TGTGCTAGCAGTCAAACAGGGAGGGGAGAC. The chain carries TRBV29 and TRBJ2-5, with D possibly TRBD1 on 6 matching bases. The read terminates 4 residues ahead of where the CDR3 ends, so the germline J gene completes it. The CDR3 contains 14 residues. Germline V gene lookup returns CDR1 MSHET and CDR2 SYDVDS.

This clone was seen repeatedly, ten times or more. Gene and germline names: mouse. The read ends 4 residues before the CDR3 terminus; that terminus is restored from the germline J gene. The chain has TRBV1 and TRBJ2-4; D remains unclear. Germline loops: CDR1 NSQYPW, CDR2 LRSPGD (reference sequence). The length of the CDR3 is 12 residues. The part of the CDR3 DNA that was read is TGCACCTGCAGTGCAGACATAAAC. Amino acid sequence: CTCSADIN. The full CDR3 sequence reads CTCSADINTLYF.

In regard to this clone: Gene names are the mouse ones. CDR3 DNA (partial): TGCACCTGCAGTGACAAAAACTATGCT. Its translation: CTCSDKNYA. The complete CDR3 protein is CTCSDKNYAEQFF. This chain connects TRBV1 to TRBJ2-1; D gene unclear. The CDR3 is cut off 4 residues early in the read; its end comes from the germline J gene. This CDR3 comprises 13 residues. Germline CDR1 is NSQYPW and CDR2 is LRSPGD (reference sequence). The germline V and J ends were trimmed by 4 bases and 1 base, with 5 bases remaining between them.

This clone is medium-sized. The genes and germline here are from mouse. Partial CDR3 DNA: TGCACCTGCAGTGCAGATGGGGGGTCC. This encodes CTCSADGGS. The complete CDR3 protein is CTCSADGGSDYTF. The V call is TRBV1, the J call TRBJ1-2; D perhaps matches TRBD1 (5 bases). The observed sequence ends 4 residues before the CDR3 terminus, with the missing tail filled in from the germline J gene. This CDR3 spans 13 amino acids. Germline V gives CDR1 NSQYPW, CDR2 LRSPGD (reference sequence).

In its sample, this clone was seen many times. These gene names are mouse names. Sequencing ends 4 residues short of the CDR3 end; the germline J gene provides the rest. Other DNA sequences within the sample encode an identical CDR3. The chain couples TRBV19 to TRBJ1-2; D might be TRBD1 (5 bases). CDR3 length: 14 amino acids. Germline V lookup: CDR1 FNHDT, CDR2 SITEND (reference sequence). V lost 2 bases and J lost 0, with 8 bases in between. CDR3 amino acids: CASSIDRANSDYTF. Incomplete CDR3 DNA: TGTGCCAGCAGTATCGACAGAGCAAACTCC.

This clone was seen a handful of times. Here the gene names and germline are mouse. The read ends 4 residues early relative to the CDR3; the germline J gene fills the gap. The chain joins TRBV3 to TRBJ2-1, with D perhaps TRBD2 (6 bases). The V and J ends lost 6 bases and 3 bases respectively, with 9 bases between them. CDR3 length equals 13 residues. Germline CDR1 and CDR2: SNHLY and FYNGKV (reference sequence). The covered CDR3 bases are TGTGCCAGCAGTGGGGGAATCTATGCT. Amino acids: CASSGGIYA. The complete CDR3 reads CASSGGIYAEQFF. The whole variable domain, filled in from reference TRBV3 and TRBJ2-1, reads GPKVLQIPSHQIIDMGQMVTLNCDPVSNHLYFYWYKQILGQQMEFLVNFYNGKVMEKSKLFKDQFSVERPDGSYFTLKIQPTALEDSAVYFCASSGGIYAEQFFGPGTRLTVL.

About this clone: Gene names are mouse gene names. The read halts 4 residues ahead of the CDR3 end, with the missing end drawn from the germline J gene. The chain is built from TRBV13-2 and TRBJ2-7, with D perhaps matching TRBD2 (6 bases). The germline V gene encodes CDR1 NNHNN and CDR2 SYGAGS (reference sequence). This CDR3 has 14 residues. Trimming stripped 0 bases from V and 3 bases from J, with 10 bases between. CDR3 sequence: CASGDALGSYEQYF. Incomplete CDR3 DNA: TGTGCCAGCGGTGATGCCCTGGGGAGCTAT.

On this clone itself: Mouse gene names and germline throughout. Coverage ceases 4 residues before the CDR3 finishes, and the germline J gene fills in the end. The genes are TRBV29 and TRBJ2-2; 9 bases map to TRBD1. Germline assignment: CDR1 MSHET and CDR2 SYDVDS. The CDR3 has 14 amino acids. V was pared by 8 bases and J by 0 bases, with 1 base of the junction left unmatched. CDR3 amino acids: CASRDRANTGQLYF. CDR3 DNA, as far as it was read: TGTGCTAGCCGGGACAGGGCAAACACCGGG.

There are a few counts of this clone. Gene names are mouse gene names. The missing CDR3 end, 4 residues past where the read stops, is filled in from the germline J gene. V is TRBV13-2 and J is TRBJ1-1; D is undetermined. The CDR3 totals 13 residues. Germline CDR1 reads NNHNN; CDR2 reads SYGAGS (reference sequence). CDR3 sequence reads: CASGDADKTEVFF. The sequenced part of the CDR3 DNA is TGTGCCAGCGGTGATGCTGACAAAACA.

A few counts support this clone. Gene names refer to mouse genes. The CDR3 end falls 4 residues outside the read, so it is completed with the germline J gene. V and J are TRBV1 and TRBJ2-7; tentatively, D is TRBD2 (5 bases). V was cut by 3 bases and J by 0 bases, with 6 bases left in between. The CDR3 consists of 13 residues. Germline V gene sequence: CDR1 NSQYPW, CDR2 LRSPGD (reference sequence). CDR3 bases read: TGCACCTGCAGTGCCTGGGACTCCTAT. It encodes CTCSAWDSY. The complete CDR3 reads CTCSAWDSYEQYF.

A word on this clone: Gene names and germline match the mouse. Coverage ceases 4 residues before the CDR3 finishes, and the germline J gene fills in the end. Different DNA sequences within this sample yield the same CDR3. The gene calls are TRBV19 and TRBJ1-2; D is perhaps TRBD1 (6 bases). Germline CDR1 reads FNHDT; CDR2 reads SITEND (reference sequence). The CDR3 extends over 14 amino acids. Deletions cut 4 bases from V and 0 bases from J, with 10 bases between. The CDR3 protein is CASSRDTSNSDYTF. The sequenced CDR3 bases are TGTGCCAGCAGTCGGGACACCTCAAACTCC.

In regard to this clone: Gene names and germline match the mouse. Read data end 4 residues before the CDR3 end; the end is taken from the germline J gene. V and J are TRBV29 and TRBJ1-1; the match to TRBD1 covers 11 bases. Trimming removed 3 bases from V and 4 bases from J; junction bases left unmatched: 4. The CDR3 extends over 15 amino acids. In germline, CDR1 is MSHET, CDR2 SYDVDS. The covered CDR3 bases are TGTGCTAGCAGTTTCGGGACAGGGGGGAGCACA. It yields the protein CASSFGTGGST. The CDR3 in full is CASSFGTGGSTEVFF.

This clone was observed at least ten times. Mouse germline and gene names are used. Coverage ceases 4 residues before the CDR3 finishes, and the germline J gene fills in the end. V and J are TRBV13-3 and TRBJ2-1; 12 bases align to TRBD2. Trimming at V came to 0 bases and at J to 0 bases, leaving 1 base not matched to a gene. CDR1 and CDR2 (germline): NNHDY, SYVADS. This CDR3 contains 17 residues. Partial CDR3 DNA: TGTGCCAGCAGTGATGGGGACTGGGGGGTTAACTATGCT. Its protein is CASSDGDWGVNYA. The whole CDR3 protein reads CASSDGDWGVNYAEQFF.

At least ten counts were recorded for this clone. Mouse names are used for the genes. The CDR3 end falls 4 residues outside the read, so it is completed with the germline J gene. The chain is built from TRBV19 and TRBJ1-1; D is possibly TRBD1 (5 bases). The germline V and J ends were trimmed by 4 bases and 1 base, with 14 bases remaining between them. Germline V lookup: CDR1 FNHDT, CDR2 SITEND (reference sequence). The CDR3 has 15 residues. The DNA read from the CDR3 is TGTGCCAGCAGTCTCCGGGGAGGGGTAAACACA. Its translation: CASSLRGGVNT. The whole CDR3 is CASSLRGGVNTEVFF.

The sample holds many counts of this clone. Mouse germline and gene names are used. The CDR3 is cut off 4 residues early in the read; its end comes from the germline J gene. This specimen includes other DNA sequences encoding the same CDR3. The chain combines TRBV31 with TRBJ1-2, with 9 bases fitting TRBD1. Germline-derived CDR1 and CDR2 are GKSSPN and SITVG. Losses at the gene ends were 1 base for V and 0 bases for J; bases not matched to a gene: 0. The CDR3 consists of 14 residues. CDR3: CAWSRDRANSDYTF. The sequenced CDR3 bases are TGTGCCTGGAGTCGGGACAGGGCAAACTCC. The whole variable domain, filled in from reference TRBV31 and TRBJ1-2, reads AQTIHQWPVAEIKAVGSPLSLGCTIKGKSSPNLYWYWQATGGTLQQLFYSITVGQVESVVQLNLSASRPKDDQFILSTEKLLLSHSGFYLCAWSRDRANSDYTFGSGTRLLVI.

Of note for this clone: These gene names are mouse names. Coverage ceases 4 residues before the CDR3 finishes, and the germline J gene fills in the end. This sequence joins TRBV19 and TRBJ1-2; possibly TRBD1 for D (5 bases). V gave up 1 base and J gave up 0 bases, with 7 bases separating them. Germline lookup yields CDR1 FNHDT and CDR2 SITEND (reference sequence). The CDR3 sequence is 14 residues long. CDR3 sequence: CASSITTANSDYTF. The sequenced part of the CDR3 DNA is TGTGCCAGCAGTATAACGACAGCAAACTCC. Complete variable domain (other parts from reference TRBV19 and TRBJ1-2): GGIITQTPKFLIGQEGQKLTLKCQQNFNHDTMYWYRQDSGKGLRLIYYSITENDLQKGDLSEGYDASREKKSSFSLTVTSAQKNEMAVFLCASSITTANSDYTFGSGTRLLVI.

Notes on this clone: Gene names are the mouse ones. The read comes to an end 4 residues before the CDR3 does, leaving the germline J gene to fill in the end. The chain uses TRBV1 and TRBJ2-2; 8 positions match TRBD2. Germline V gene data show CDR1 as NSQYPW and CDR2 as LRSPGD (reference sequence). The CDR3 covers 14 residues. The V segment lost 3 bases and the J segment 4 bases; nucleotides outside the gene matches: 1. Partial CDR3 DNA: TGCACCTGCAGTGCGGGGGGGCGCACCGGG. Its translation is CTCSAGGRTG. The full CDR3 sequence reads CTCSAGGRTGQLYF.